A selection of T cell receptor beta chains follows, all from one sample in a study of blood T cells in healthy people across ages. TCRdb reprocessed the 5' RACE reads via MiXCR and lists one record per CDR3 protein. The sample lists fewer than 700,000 distinct CDR3 sequences; around 38% were seen once. Input material: blood. The receptors shown here come from a man older than 75 in good health. Each CDR3 is given with its conserved first and last residue. A D gene is named only where the DNA matches it firmly. Clone size is shown for a subset of rows, as once, few, many or a class of expanded clone.

>TRBV6-2/TRBV6-3|16|many|.|TRBJ2-7
TGTGCCAGCAGTTACTCAATCCTCCGGGCCTCCTACGAGCAGTACTTC
CASSYSILRASYEQYF
>TRBV4-2|17|many|.|TRBJ2-1
TGTGCCAGCAGCCAAGATGTTGTCTCGGGGACGACGCAAGGGCAGTTCTTC
CASSQDVVSGTTQGQFF
>TRBV28|15|few|TRBD2|TRBJ2-7
TGTGCCAGCAGTTTCGCCGCTAGCGGGGGATACGAGCAGTACTTC
CASSFAASGGYEQYF
>TRBV20-1|13|.|TRBD2|TRBJ2-5
TGCAGTGCGGCGGGAGGACCCCGGGAGACCCAGTACTTC
CSAAGGPRETQYF
>TRBV28|16|.|.|TRBJ2-5
TGTGCCTGCAGTTTAAGCCAGGGCGGGGACCAAGAGACCCAGTACTTC
CACSLSQGGDQETQYF
>TRBV4-3|12|.|.|TRBJ1-2
TGCGCCAGCAGCCAATTGAACGGGGGCTACACCTTC
CASSQLNGGYTF
>TRBV6-6|16|.|TRBD2|TRBJ2-1
TGTGCCAGCAGTTACTCGTTTGCGGGAGGGTACAATGAGCAGTTCTTC
CASSYSFAGGYNEQFF
>TRBV20-1|13|few|.|TRBJ2-5
TGCAGTGCTTTCCGGGACAACCAAGAGACCCAGTACTTC
CSAFRDNQETQYF
>TRBV4-3|18|few|.|TRBJ2-6
TGCGCCAGCAGCCAAGTATGGTCAGCCTTCTCTGGGGCCAACGTCCTGACTTTC
CASSQVWSAFSGANVLTF
>TRBV12-3/TRBV12-4|15|.|TRBD1|TRBJ2-7
TGTGCCAGCAGCCCCGGGACAGGTTATTACAATGAGCAGTACTTC
CASSPGTGYYNEQYF
>TRBV2|14|few|.|TRBJ2-2
TGTGCCAGCGTCGGGGGTGGCAGCACCGGGGAGCTGTTTTTT
CASVGGGSTGELFF
>TRBV30|14|.|.|TRBJ1-5
TGTGCCTGGCCCCTTGGACAAGGCAATCAGCCCCAGCATTTT
CAWPLGQGNQPQHF
>TRBV20-1|15|.|.|TRBJ1-2
TGCAGTGCTAGCGCGGTGATGAGACAAGGGGGAGGCTACACCTTC
CSASAVMRQGGGYTF
>TRBV11-2|15|few|.|TRBJ2-1
TGTGCCAGCAGCTTGGTGGGAAGGATCTCGAATGAGCAGTTCTTC
CASSLVGRISNEQFF
>TRBV6-2/TRBV6-3|15|.|.|TRBJ1-1
TGTGCCAGCAGTTACCGAAACTCCTTTAACACTGAAGCTTTCTTT
CASSYRNSFNTEAFF
>TRBV7-2|11|.|.|TRBJ2-7
TGTGCCAACAGCTTAAGCTACGAGCAGTACTTC
CANSLSYEQYF
>TRBV7-2|14|few|.|TRBJ2-7
TGTGCCAGCAGATTAGCGGCATCGACAGTCGAGCAGTACTTC
CASRLAASTVEQYF
>TRBV12-3/TRBV12-4|14|.|.|TRBJ2-5
TGTGCCCGCAGCCGACAGCTGGGGGGTGAGACCCAGTACTTC
CARSRQLGGETQYF
>TRBV5-4|14|few|TRBD1|TRBJ2-5
TGTGCCAGCAGCTTGGGGGACAGACAAGAGACCCAGTACTTC
CASSLGDRQETQYF
>TRBV20-1|15|.|TRBD1|TRBJ1-5
TGCAGTGCTTCGTCGGGGCAGGGGGGTATCCAGCCCCAGCATTTT
CSASSGQGGIQPQHF
>TRBV5-1|14|.|TRBD2|TRBJ2-1
TGCGCCAGCAGCGGGGGACTAGCTCACAATGAGCAGTTCTTC
CASSGGLAHNEQFF
>TRBV6-5|16|.|TRBD1|TRBJ1-5
TGTGCCAGCAGCCGCAAAGGACAGGGATACAATCAGCCCCAGCATTTT
CASSRKGQGYNQPQHF
>TRBV6-5|13|.|TRBD1|TRBJ1-1
TGTGCCAGCAGAGGGGACAGGCGGACTGAAGCTTTCTTT
CASRGDRRTEAFF
>TRBV12-3/TRBV12-4|12|.|.|TRBJ1-2
TGTGCCAGCAGCATACGTATGGGCGGCTACACCTTC
CASSIRMGGYTF
>TRBV5-5|13|.|.|TRBJ1-1
TGTGCCAGCAGAAGGGACTGGAACACTGAAGCTTTCTTT
CASRRDWNTEAFF
>TRBV4-2|14|few|.|TRBJ2-3
TGTGCCAGCAGCCAAGATAGGGGGAAAGATACGCAGTATTTT
CASSQDRGKDTQYF
>TRBV28|15|few|.|TRBJ2-7
TGTGCCAGCAGTTTGACAGGCGACCAGGTTAATGAGCAGTACTTC
CASSLTGDQVNEQYF
>TRBV20-1|13|few|.|TRBJ2-1
TGCAGTGCTCCGAGGAACGGAAACAATGAGCAGTTCTTC
CSAPRNGNNEQFF
>TRBV20-1|13|.|.|TRBJ1-2
TGCAGTGCTAGGAGGATGGCTGGGTATGGCTACACCTTC
CSARRMAGYGYTF
>TRBV4-3|18|.|.|TRBJ2-1
TGCGCCAGCAGCCAACGGGTCGGGCACGACCTCTCCTACAATGAGCAGTTCTTC
CASSQRVGHDLSYNEQFF
>TRBV4-2|14|.|.|TRBJ1-5
TGTGCCAGCAGCCTGGGCAGGGCTGATCAGCCCCAGCATTTT
CASSLGRADQPQHF
>TRBV7-2|14|few|.|TRBJ1-2
TGTGCCAGCAGCTTAGCGGGCAGGGACTATGGCTACACCTTC
CASSLAGRDYGYTF
>TRBV9|19|few|TRBD2|TRBJ2-4
TGTGCCAGCAGCGTAGGGGCTAGCGGGGGGGGGCTAGCCAAAAACATTCAGTACTTC
CASSVGASGGGLAKNIQYF
>TRBV6-2/TRBV6-3|15|few|TRBD1|TRBJ1-5
TGTGCCAGCAGTTACAAACAGGGGGCGAAGTCGCCCCAGCATTTT
CASSYKQGAKSPQHF
>TRBV6-1|13|few|.|TRBJ1-2
TGTGCCAGCAGTGAAGCGCTTCACTATGGCTACACCTTC
CASSEALHYGYTF
>TRBV4-2|15|few|.|TRBJ1-6
TGTGCCAGCAGCCAAGTACAGGGTCTCTATACGGCCCTCCACTTT
CASSQVQGLYTALHF
>TRBV10-2|14|few|.|TRBJ1-1
TGCGCCAGCAGTGAGGGAGGGGTGAACACTGAAGCTTTCTTT
CASSEGGVNTEAFF
>TRBV5-6|14|few|.|TRBJ1-1
TGTGCCAGCAGTTTAACACGGGGGGCCACTGAAGCTTTCTTT
CASSLTRGATEAFF
>TRBV4-2|16|many|TRBD1|TRBJ1-2
TGTGCCAGCAGCGCCCAACAGGGGGCTTTAGACTATGGCTACACCTTC
CASSAQQGALDYGYTF
>TRBV29-1|14|.|.|TRBJ2-7
TGCAGCGTTGTTGGGTGGGGGAGAAAGTACGAGCAGTACTTC
CSVVGWGRKYEQYF
>TRBV20-1|15|few|TRBD2|TRBJ2-3
TGCAGTGCTAGACGGGCGGGAGATCAGACAGATACGCAGTATTTT
CSARRAGDQTDTQYF
>TRBV6-2/TRBV6-3|19|few|TRBD1|TRBJ2-6
TGTGCCAGCACTGAACAGGGACAGTCCCTCCGCTCTGGGGCCAACGTCCTGACTTTC
CASTEQGQSLRSGANVLTF
>TRBV6-2/TRBV6-3|11|.|.|TRBJ2-4
TGTGCCAGCGGAGGAGGAGACATTCAGTACTTC
CASGGGDIQYF
>TRBV4-3|14|.|.|TRBJ1-1
TGCGCCAGCAGCCGAGGACTCAAGAACACTGAAGCTTTCTTT
CASSRGLKNTEAFF
>TRBV20-1|14|few|TRBD1|TRBJ2-3
TGCAGTGCTAAACCGGGACAGGGCACAGATACGCAGTATTTT
CSAKPGQGTDTQYF
>TRBV12-3/TRBV12-4|13|.|.|TRBJ1-2
TGTGCCAGCAGGGCAGGGCCTCAGTATGGCTACACCTTC
CASRAGPQYGYTF
>TRBV2|13|.|TRBD1|TRBJ1-2
TGTGCCAGCAGGGTAGGACAGGTCTATGGCTACACCTTC
CASRVGQVYGYTF
>TRBV29-1|12|few|TRBD1|TRBJ2-3
TGCAGCGTAACAGGGGGGACAGATACGCAGTATTTT
CSVTGGTDTQYF
>TRBV14|15|.|.|TRBJ1-2
TGTGCCAGCAGCTTAGACAGGATTGGCAACTATGGCTACACCTTC
CASSLDRIGNYGYTF
>TRBV12-3/TRBV12-4|15|.|.|TRBJ2-7
TGTGCCAGCAGTTTAACGGGCCGGAGATCCTACGAGCAGTACTTC
CASSLTGRRSYEQYF
>TRBV20-1|18|.|TRBD2|TRBJ2-5
TGCAGTGCTAGACCCCAGGGACAGCGACTAGCGGGACAAGAGACCCAGTACTTC
CSARPQGQRLAGQETQYF
>TRBV14|13|.|.|TRBJ2-3
TGTGCCAGCAGCCAGCAATTGACAGATACGCAGTATTTT
CASSQQLTDTQYF
>TRBV5-1|15|many|.|TRBJ2-5
TGCGCCAGCAGCGACAACGCAGGTTTTCAAGAGACCCAGTACTTC
CASSDNAGFQETQYF
>TRBV12-3/TRBV12-4|16|.|.|TRBJ1-2
TGTGCCAGCAGCCCCACTGGGGCCGGTATGGACTATGGCTACACCTTC
CASSPTGAGMDYGYTF